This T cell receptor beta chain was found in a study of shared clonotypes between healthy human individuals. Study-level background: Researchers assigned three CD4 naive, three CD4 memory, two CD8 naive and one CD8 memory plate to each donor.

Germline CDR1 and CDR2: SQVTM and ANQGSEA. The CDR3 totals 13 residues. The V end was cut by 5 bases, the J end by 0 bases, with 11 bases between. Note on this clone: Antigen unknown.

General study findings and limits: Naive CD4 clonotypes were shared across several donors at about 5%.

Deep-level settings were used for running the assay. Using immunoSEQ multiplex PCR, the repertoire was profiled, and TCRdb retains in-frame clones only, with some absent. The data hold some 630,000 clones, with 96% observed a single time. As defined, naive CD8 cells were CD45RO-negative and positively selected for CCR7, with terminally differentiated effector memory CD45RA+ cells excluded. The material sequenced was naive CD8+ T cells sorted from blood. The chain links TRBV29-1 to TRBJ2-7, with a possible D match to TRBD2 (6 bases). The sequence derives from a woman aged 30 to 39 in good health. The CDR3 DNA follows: TGCAGCGTTCGGGACTCGCACTCCTACGAGCAGTACTTC. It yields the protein CSVRDSHSYEQYF.